The next 20 T cell receptor beta chains were all read from a single sample in a study of beta chain features in type 1 diabetes. Findings and caveats of the study: There was a moderate but significant shortening of TCRB CDR3s in all four CD4+ subsets of Type 1 diabetes patients.

Expressed TCRB transcripts were sequenced because the isolated RNA had all been reverse transcribed beforehand. The table came from immunoSEQ multiplex PCR; TCRdb's copy has only in-frame clones and leaves some out. The data hold a few hundred thousand clones, with roughly 17% observed a single time. These receptors have no identified antigens. The sequenced sample consisted of naive CD4+ T cells from blood. The origin of the receptors is a man younger than 45 with type 1 diabetes.

The CDR3 loop is CAWSPTGTGELFF. The CDR3 DNA sequence: TGTGCCTGGAGTCCGACGGGCACCGGGGAGCTGTTTTTT. The chain recombines TRBV30 with TRBJ2-2; D is unclear. V dropped 2 bases and J dropped 4 bases, with 8 bases sitting between them. The length of the CDR3 is 13 residues. Germline lookup yields CDR1 GTSNPN and CDR2 SVGIG (reference sequence).

The chain combines TRBV28 with TRBJ1-2, with 10 bases fitting TRBD1. Germline assignment: CDR1 MDHEN and CDR2 SYDVKM. Trimming removed 4 bases from V and 6 bases from J; junction bases left unmatched: 11. The CDR3 runs 16 residues. In DNA form, the CDR3 reads TGTGCCAGCAGTTCCGGGACAGGGGCGTTCACGAATGGCTACACCTTC. This codes for CASSSGTGAFTNGYTF.

The gene calls are TRBV29-1 and TRBJ2-1, with D perhaps being TRBD1 or TRBD2 (5 bases each). V was shortened by 6 bases and J by 6 bases, with 21 bases between the two germline ends. The CDR3 covers 15 residues. CDR1 SQVTM and CDR2 ANQGSEA come from the germline V gene. In DNA form, the CDR3 reads TGCAGCGTGGCGGTTGGGGGTCTAGTCGGCAATGAGCAGTTCTTC. Its protein product is CSVAVGGLVGNEQFF.

This clone was counted only a few times. The chain links TRBV25-1 to TRBJ2-4; TRBD1 or TRBD2 may be the D gene (5 bases each). Trimming removed 1 base from V and 0 bases from J, with 10 bases in between. Germline assignment: CDR1 MGHDK and CDR2 SYGVNS. This CDR3 spans 16 amino acids. The CDR3 reads CASSESGALAKNIQYF. The CDR3 nucleotides are TGTGCCAGCAGTGAATCCGGGGCCCTAGCCAAAAACATTCAGTACTTC.

This clone was recorded a few times. Other DNA sequences within the sample encode an identical CDR3. The rearrangement uses TRBV27 and TRBJ2-5; D is uncertain. The CDR3 has 10 amino acids. In germline, CDR1 is MNHEY, CDR2 SMNVEV (reference sequence). Trimming left V 8 bases short and J 5 bases short, with 6 bases between. The CDR3, as DNA: TGTGCCAGCGGAAGGGAGACCCAGTACTTC. This gives the protein CASGRETQYF.

This clone has just a few counts. This chain joins TRBV6-5 and TRBJ2-3; 7 positions agree with TRBD1. Germline V gene lookup returns CDR1 MNHEY and CDR2 SVGAGI. The CDR3 covers 15 residues. The trim removed 6 bases at V and 0 bases at J, leaving 6 bases unmatched. The CDR3 DNA is TGTGCCAGCAGCCGGGGACAGCCAAGCACAGATACGCAGTATTTT. This codes for CASSRGQPSTDTQYF.

J is TRBJ2-2 and V is TRBV4-2, with D uncertain. Germline V CDR1 and CDR2: LGHNA, YNFKEQ. This CDR3 region has 15 residues. V was trimmed by 4 bases and J by 1 base, leaving 10 bases between them. The CDR3 loop is CASSLGSGNTGELFF. CDR3 DNA: TGTGCCAGCAGCCTCGGGTCGGGGAACACCGGGGAGCTGTTTTTT.

CDR3 sequence (DNA): TGTGCCACCAGCAGAGATCCCCATAGGGAGCAGTTCTTC. Protein sequence: CATSRDPHREQFF. This chain joins TRBV15 and TRBJ2-1; no reliable D call. Germline CDR1 and CDR2: LNHNV and YYDKDF (reference sequence). Trimming stripped 0 bases from V and 10 bases from J, with 10 bases between. The length of the CDR3 is 13 residues.

J is TRBJ2-1 and V is TRBV9; 7 nucleotides align to TRBD2. V lost 4 bases, J lost 9 bases, and 10 bases stayed unmatched. There are 14 residues in the CDR3. Per germline, CDR1 SGDLS and CDR2 YYNGEE. The CDR3 sequence: CASSYGLVMSEQFF. The DNA for the CDR3 is TGTGCCAGCAGCTATGGACTAGTAATGAGTGAGCAGTTCTTC.

The chain links TRBV25-1 to TRBJ2-6; TRBD1 agrees at 7 bases. The V gene end was trimmed by 4 bases and the J gene end by 0 bases; junction bases not matched to a gene: 6. This CDR3 contains 17 residues. Germline values: CDR1 MGHDK, CDR2 SYGVNS. The CDR3 loop is CASSVTGVGSGANVLTF. In DNA, the CDR3 is TGTGCCAGCAGTGTTACAGGGGTGGGCTCTGGGGCCAACGTCCTGACTTTC.

This clone was counted a few times. This chain links TRBV4-3 with TRBJ2-6; 7 bases agree with TRBD1. CDR1 and CDR2 (germline): LGHNA, YSLEER. CDR3 length: 18 residues. J was trimmed by 0 bases and V by 0 bases; bases with no gene match: 5. CDR3 region: CASSQESRTGSGANVLTF. The CDR3 coding sequence is TGCGCCAGCAGCCAAGAGAGCAGGACAGGCTCTGGGGCCAACGTCCTGACTTTC.

The chain uses TRBV18 and TRBJ2-7; D gene ambiguous. Trimming removed 2 bases from V and 2 bases from J, with 10 bases in between. Germline V gene lookup returns CDR1 KGHSH and CDR2 LQKENI. This CDR3 is 14 amino acids long. The CDR3 DNA is TGTGCCAGCTCACCAGGAGTCGTTCCCTACGAGCAGTACTTC. It translates to CASSPGVVPYEQYF. The full variable domain, completed using reference TRBV18 and TRBJ2-7, is NAGVMQNPRHLVRRRGQEARLRCSPMKGHSHVYWYRQLPEEGLKFMVYLQKENIIDESGMPKERFSAEFPKEGPSILRIQQVVRGDSAAYFCASSPGVVPYEQYFGPGTRLTVT.

This rearrangement joins TRBV29-1 to TRBJ1-1; possibly TRBD1 for D (6 bases). The germline gives CDR1 SQVTM, CDR2 ANQGSEA. The CDR3 runs to 12 residues. V was cut by 7 bases and J by 5 bases, with 14 bases left in between. CDR3: CSAGERGTEAFF. The DNA of the CDR3 is TGCAGCGCAGGGGAAAGAGGGACTGAAGCTTTCTTT.

This clone was seen more than once but under ten times. The chain employs TRBV29-1 and TRBJ2-1; possibly TRBD2 for D (5 bases). From germline, CDR1 is SQVTM and CDR2 ANQGSEA. The V and J ends lost 8 bases and 7 bases respectively, with 18 bases between them. The CDR3 runs to 13 residues. The CDR3 here is CSIGGPPLNEQFF. CDR3 DNA sequence: TGCAGCATCGGCGGGCCTCCCCTGAATGAGCAGTTCTTC.

This clone was seen a few times. The V gene is TRBV30, the J gene TRBJ1-5, with unresolved D. The CDR3 length is 11 residues. Trimming removed 3 bases from V and 3 bases from J, with 3 bases in between. Germline V CDR1 and CDR2: GTSNPN, SVGIG (reference sequence). Written as DNA, the CDR3 is TGTGCCTGGAGCGACAATCAGCCCCAGCATTTT. It translates to CAWSDNQPQHF.

The chain joins TRBV7-2 to TRBJ2-5; D ambiguous. Trimming shortened V by 2 bases and J by 1 base, and 8 bases separated the two germline ends. Per the germline V gene, CDR1 is SGHTA and CDR2 is FQGNSA. There are 14 residues in the CDR3. This CDR3 reads CASSLFTFQETQYF. CDR3 sequence (DNA): TGTGCCAGCAGCTTATTTACATTCCAAGAGACCCAGTACTTC.

The CDR3 is CASSALPGKAFF. The CDR3 DNA follows: TGTGCCAGCAGCGCGCTACCGGGTAAAGCTTTCTTT. The chain employs TRBV9 and TRBJ1-1, with D hard to call. Trimming removed 3 bases from V and 9 bases from J, with 12 bases in between. Germline values: CDR1 SGDLS, CDR2 YYNGEE. The CDR3 has 12 residues.

The chain links TRBV30 to TRBJ2-7; D not resolved. Germline lookup yields CDR1 GTSNPN and CDR2 SVGIG (reference sequence). The CDR3 runs to 13 residues. The V end was cut by 4 bases, the J end by 4 bases, with 14 bases between. CDR3 residues: CAWNKGIGYEQYF. The CDR3 coding sequence is TGTGCCTGGAACAAGGGTATCGGGTACGAGCAGTACTTC.

CDR3: CSVERPTGSGYTF. DNA for the CDR3: TGCAGCGTTGAAAGGCCGACAGGGTCTGGCTACACCTTC. This chain connects TRBV29-1 to TRBJ1-2, with 7 bases fitting TRBD1. Germline CDR1 and CDR2: SQVTM and ANQGSEA. J gave up 7 bases and V 2 bases, and 7 bases lay outside the gene matches. The length of the CDR3 is 13 residues.

This clone was detected a few times. The gene calls are TRBV28 and TRBJ2-7; D not resolved. Trimming stripped 2 bases from V and 7 bases from J, with 6 bases between. CDR1 and CDR2 from the germline V gene are MDHEN and SYDVKM. CDR3 length: 11 amino acids. This CDR3 reads CASSLNEEQYF. DNA for the CDR3: TGTGCCAGCAGTTTAAATGAGGAGCAGTACTTC.